A selection of T cell receptor beta chains follows, all from one sample in a study of shared clonotypes between healthy human individuals. Profiling relied on immunoSEQ multiplex PCR, and the TCRdb table lists in-frame clones only, not all of them. The table lists roughly 1 million clones, more than 60% of them singletons. Material for sequencing was memory CD4+ T cells sorted from blood. Receptors were obtained from a man aged 18 to 30 in good health. Each CDR3 is given with its conserved first and last residue. A D gene is named only where the DNA matches it firmly. Clone sizes are given selectively: once, few, many, or a class where the clone is expanded.

D gene: NA; J gene: TRBJ2-5; clone size: once; V gene: TRBV30; CDR3 DNA: TGTGCCTGGAGCAGAGGGGTAGTAGAGACCCAGTACTTC; CDR3 protein: CAWSRGVVETQYF
D gene: NA; J gene: TRBJ2-3; clone size: NA; V gene: TRBV7-2; CDR3 DNA: TGTGCCAGCAGTCACAATCGGAATACGCAGTATTTT; CDR3 protein: CASSHNRNTQYF
D gene: TRBD1; J gene: TRBJ1-4; clone size: NA; V gene: TRBV5-4; CDR3 DNA: TGTGCCAGCAGCTCCGGGACAGTGAATGAAAAACTGTTTTTT; CDR3 protein: CASSSGTVNEKLFF
D gene: NA; J gene: TRBJ2-3; clone size: NA; V gene: TRBV5-1; CDR3 DNA: TGCGCCAGCAGCTTGCCCACCGGCGGAGGTACGCAGTATTTT; CDR3 protein: CASSLPTGGGTQYF
D gene: NA; J gene: TRBJ1-2; clone size: few; V gene: TRBV18; CDR3 DNA: TGTGCCAGCTCACCTGGCCAGGGGTATGGCTACACCTTC; CDR3 protein: CASSPGQGYGYTF
D gene: TRBD2; J gene: TRBJ2-1; clone size: NA; V gene: TRBV5-1; CDR3 DNA: TGCGCCAGCAGCTTGGTTTCCAGCGGGAGGCCACCCAGCTCCTACAATGAGCAGTTCTTC; CDR3 protein: CASSLVSSGRPPSSYNEQFF
D gene: NA; J gene: TRBJ2-1; clone size: once; V gene: TRBV7-7; CDR3 DNA: TGTGCTAGCGGTACAGGGTTTTCGAATGAGCAGTTCTTC; CDR3 protein: CASGTGFSNEQFF
D gene: NA; J gene: TRBJ1-1; clone size: few; V gene: TRBV10-3; CDR3 DNA: TGTGCCATAGGACAGATGAACACTGAAGCTTTCTTT; CDR3 protein: CAIGQMNTEAFF
D gene: NA; J gene: TRBJ2-7; clone size: NA; V gene: TRBV7-8; CDR3 DNA: TGTGCCAGCAGCTTAGTGGACAGCTCCTACGAGCAGTACTTC; CDR3 protein: CASSLVDSSYEQYF
D gene: NA; J gene: TRBJ1-6; clone size: NA; V gene: TRBV7-2; CDR3 DNA: TGTGCCAGCAGCTTATTTAGGACAGAGAATTCACCCCTCCACTTT; CDR3 protein: CASSLFRTENSPLHF
D gene: TRBD2; J gene: TRBJ2-5; clone size: NA; V gene: TRBV2; CDR3 DNA: TGTGCCAGCAGTGTTAGTCCTAGCGGGAGACGGGAGACCCAGTACTTC; CDR3 protein: CASSVSPSGRRETQYF
D gene: NA; J gene: TRBJ2-2; clone size: NA; V gene: TRBV2; CDR3 DNA: TGTGCCAGCAGGGATAGTTGGGCGAACACCGGGGAGCTGTTTTTT; CDR3 protein: CASRDSWANTGELFF
D gene: NA; J gene: TRBJ2-7; clone size: once; V gene: TRBV11-2; CDR3 DNA: TGTGCCAGCAGCTTAGGTCACAGTACCTACGAGCAGTACTTC; CDR3 protein: CASSLGHSTYEQYF
D gene: TRBD2; J gene: TRBJ2-1; clone size: NA; V gene: TRBV7-2; CDR3 DNA: TGTGCCAGCAGCTTACTAGCGGGAGGGCCCTATGAGCAGTTCTTC; CDR3 protein: CASSLLAGGPYEQFF
D gene: NA; J gene: TRBJ1-6; clone size: few; V gene: TRBV5-1; CDR3 DNA: TGCGCCAGCAGCTTAACATTCGGTAGGAGGGGTAATAATTCACCCCTCCACTTT; CDR3 protein: CASSLTFGRRGNNSPLHF
D gene: NA; J gene: TRBJ2-7; clone size: NA; V gene: TRBV28; CDR3 DNA: TGTGCCAGCAGAAAATCGATGGGTGGATCTTACGAGCAGTACTTC; CDR3 protein: CASRKSMGGSYEQYF
D gene: NA; J gene: TRBJ1-5; clone size: NA; V gene: TRBV4-1; CDR3 DNA: TGCGCCAGCAGGCGGACATTTAGCAATCAGCCCCAGCATTTT; CDR3 protein: CASRRTFSNQPQHF
D gene: NA; J gene: TRBJ2-5; clone size: NA; V gene: TRBV10-3; CDR3 DNA: TGTGCCATCAAAGGGGTAGTTGGGACCCAGTACTTC; CDR3 protein: CAIKGVVGTQYF
D gene: TRBD1; J gene: TRBJ2-5; clone size: NA; V gene: TRBV19; CDR3 DNA: TGTGCCAGTAGCCCGAGGAACAGGGGGCTACGAGAGACCCAGTACTTC; CDR3 protein: CASSPRNRGLRETQYF
D gene: TRBD1; J gene: TRBJ1-6; clone size: few; V gene: TRBV28; CDR3 DNA: TGTGCCAGCGTTAGGGGGCGCGAGGTGAATTCACCCCTCCACTTT; CDR3 protein: CASVRGREVNSPLHF
D gene: NA; J gene: TRBJ1-5; clone size: few; V gene: TRBV2; CDR3 DNA: TGTGCCAGCAGGGCAGATAGCAATCAGCCCCAGCATTTT; CDR3 protein: CASRADSNQPQHF
D gene: NA; J gene: TRBJ2-2; clone size: NA; V gene: TRBV29-1; CDR3 DNA: TGCAGCGTCTACGAACACCGGGGAGCTGTTTTT; CDR3 protein: CSVYEHRGAVF
D gene: TRBD1; J gene: TRBJ1-3; clone size: NA; V gene: TRBV5-4; CDR3 DNA: TGTGCCAGCAGCCAAGGGACAGGGAGCTCTGGAAACACCATATATTTT; CDR3 protein: CASSQGTGSSGNTIYF
D gene: NA; J gene: TRBJ2-7; clone size: NA; V gene: TRBV19; CDR3 DNA: TGTGCCAGTAGTAAACAGGAACTCTACGAGCAGTACTTC; CDR3 protein: CASSKQELYEQYF
D gene: TRBD1; J gene: TRBJ2-7; clone size: NA; V gene: TRBV6-5; CDR3 DNA: TGTGCCAGCATCGACAGGGACGAGCAGTACTTC; CDR3 protein: CASIDRDEQYF
D gene: TRBD2; J gene: TRBJ2-7; clone size: once; V gene: TRBV10-3; CDR3 DNA: TGTGCCATCTCGGGGGGTGGAGGATACTCCTACGAGCAGTACTTC; CDR3 protein: CAISGGGGYSYEQYF
D gene: NA; J gene: TRBJ1-2; clone size: NA; V gene: TRBV4-2; CDR3 DNA: TGTGCCAGCAGCCATGTGTCGGGCAGGCAAGCTGTTGATGGCTACACCTTC; CDR3 protein: CASSHVSGRQAVDGYTF
D gene: TRBD2; J gene: TRBJ2-7; clone size: NA; V gene: TRBV7-2; CDR3 DNA: TGTGCCAGCAGCAACGGGAGGGCCGCCTACGAGCAGTACTTC; CDR3 protein: CASSNGRAAYEQYF
D gene: NA; J gene: TRBJ1-2; clone size: NA; V gene: TRBV7-2; CDR3 DNA: TGTGCCAGCAGCTCCAACTACGGGGGGCTTGGCTATGGCTACACCTTC; CDR3 protein: CASSSNYGGLGYGYTF
D gene: TRBD2; J gene: TRBJ2-1; clone size: NA; V gene: TRBV4-3; CDR3 DNA: TGCGCCAGCAGCCAAGATCAAGTAACTAGCGGGAGTCAGTTCTTC; CDR3 protein: CASSQDQVTSGSQFF
D gene: TRBD1; J gene: TRBJ2-7; clone size: NA; V gene: TRBV2; CDR3 DNA: TGTGCCAGTTCGACAGGGGGCTACGAGCAGTACTTC; CDR3 protein: CASSTGGYEQYF
D gene: TRBD2; J gene: TRBJ2-3; clone size: NA; V gene: TRBV2; CDR3 DNA: TGTGCCAGCAGTGCTAGCGGGAAAACGCAGTATTTT; CDR3 protein: CASSASGKTQYF
D gene: NA; J gene: TRBJ2-7; clone size: once; V gene: TRBV28; CDR3 DNA: TGTGCCAGCAGTACACAGGGCTACGAGCAGTACTTC; CDR3 protein: CASSTQGYEQYF
D gene: NA; J gene: TRBJ1-5; clone size: few; V gene: TRBV6-5; CDR3 DNA: TGTGCCAGCAGTTACTCAGTTAGCCAGCCCCAGCATTTT; CDR3 protein: CASSYSVSQPQHF
D gene: TRBD2; J gene: TRBJ2-1; clone size: NA; V gene: TRBV27; CDR3 DNA: TGTGCCAGCAGTTGGGGGACTAGCGGGGGCAATGAGCAGTTCTTC; CDR3 protein: CASSWGTSGGNEQFF
D gene: NA; J gene: TRBJ1-1; clone size: NA; V gene: TRBV10-3; CDR3 DNA: TGTGCCATCATGGGGGGACCGAACACTGAAGCTTTCTTT; CDR3 protein: CAIMGGPNTEAFF
D gene: TRBD1; J gene: TRBJ2-4; clone size: many; V gene: TRBV15; CDR3 DNA: TGTGCCACCAGCAGACAACAGGGGGCTGGAAACATTCAGTACTTC; CDR3 protein: CATSRQQGAGNIQYF
D gene: NA; J gene: TRBJ1-2; clone size: once; V gene: TRBV6-1; CDR3 DNA: TGTGCCAGCAGTCGAGCAGGGTTCTATGGCTACACCTTC; CDR3 protein: CASSRAGFYGYTF
D gene: NA; J gene: TRBJ2-1; clone size: NA; V gene: TRBV6-6; CDR3 DNA: TGTGCCAGCATGAACTACAATGAGCAGTTCTTC; CDR3 protein: CASMNYNEQFF
D gene: NA; J gene: TRBJ1-6; clone size: NA; V gene: TRBV5-4; CDR3 DNA: TGTGCCAGCAGCACGCTGCTTGGGGGATCACCCCTCCACTTT; CDR3 protein: CASSTLLGGSPLHF
D gene: TRBD1; J gene: TRBJ2-5; clone size: NA; V gene: TRBV30; CDR3 DNA: TGTGCCTGGATTGGGGGGACAGGGTTCGGAGAGACCCAGTACTTC; CDR3 protein: CAWIGGTGFGETQYF
D gene: TRBD2; J gene: TRBJ2-7; clone size: once; V gene: TRBV30; CDR3 DNA: TGTGCCTGGAGTGTACGCGGGGGGGTATCCGAGCAGTACTTC; CDR3 protein: CAWSVRGGVSEQYF
D gene: NA; J gene: TRBJ1-2; clone size: NA; V gene: TRBV16; CDR3 DNA: TGTGCCAGCAGCCACCGGGACAACTATGGCTACACCTTC; CDR3 protein: CASSHRDNYGYTF
D gene: TRBD1; J gene: TRBJ1-1; clone size: NA; V gene: TRBV19; CDR3 DNA: TGTGCCAGCTCTGGGTGGGACAGGACGAACACTGAAGCTTTCTTT; CDR3 protein: CASSGWDRTNTEAFF
D gene: NA; J gene: TRBJ1-5; clone size: few; V gene: TRBV29-1; CDR3 DNA: TGCAGCGTTTCGGGCCCAAATCAGCCCCAGCATTTT; CDR3 protein: CSVSGPNQPQHF
D gene: NA; J gene: TRBJ1-2; clone size: NA; V gene: TRBV7-9; CDR3 DNA: TGTGCCAGCAGCCAAATGAGCCGTAGGGGGGGCTACACCTTC; CDR3 protein: CASSQMSRRGGYTF
D gene: NA; J gene: TRBJ2-7; clone size: NA; V gene: TRBV5-4; CDR3 DNA: TGTGCCAGCAGCTTGGGAGGGGTCGACTACGAGCAGTACTTC; CDR3 protein: CASSLGGVDYEQYF
D gene: NA; J gene: TRBJ2-3; clone size: many; V gene: TRBV28; CDR3 DNA: TGTGCCAGCAGTTTTGATGGGGTAGGGGATACGCAGTATTTT; CDR3 protein: CASSFDGVGDTQYF
D gene: TRBD1; J gene: TRBJ1-1; clone size: NA; V gene: TRBV5-4; CDR3 DNA: TGTGCCAGCAGCTTAGACAGGGCACTAATCACTGAAGCTTTCTTT; CDR3 protein: CASSLDRALITEAFF
D gene: NA; J gene: TRBJ2-5; clone size: NA; V gene: TRBV6-5; CDR3 DNA: TGTGCCAGCAGTTTGTGGACAGCAAAAGAGACCCAGTACTTC; CDR3 protein: CASSLWTAKETQYF
D gene: TRBD2; J gene: TRBJ2-5; clone size: NA; V gene: TRBV2; CDR3 DNA: TGTGCCAGCACTAGACTAGCGGCGTACCAAGAGACCCAGTACTTC; CDR3 protein: CASTRLAAYQETQYF
D gene: NA; J gene: TRBJ2-3; clone size: NA; V gene: TRBV5-4; CDR3 DNA: TGTGCCAGCAGCTTAAAAGTCGGGGGCGCTAGCACAGATACGCAGTATTTT; CDR3 protein: CASSLKVGGASTDTQYF
D gene: NA; J gene: TRBJ2-3; clone size: NA; V gene: TRBV7-3; CDR3 DNA: TGTGCCAGCAGCCAGACCTCAGGGCTCTCAGATACGCAGTATTTT; CDR3 protein: CASSQTSGLSDTQYF
D gene: TRBD2; J gene: TRBJ2-3; clone size: NA; V gene: TRBV7-2; CDR3 DNA: TGTGCCAGCAGCCCTTACTTGGCGGGAGAAGGAGATACGCAGTATTTT; CDR3 protein: CASSPYLAGEGDTQYF
D gene: TRBD2; J gene: TRBJ2-1; clone size: NA; V gene: TRBV11-2; CDR3 DNA: TGTGCCAGCAGCCCCAGCGGGAGGGCGATCAATGAGCAGTTCTTC; CDR3 protein: CASSPSGRAINEQFF
D gene: NA; J gene: TRBJ1-1; clone size: NA; V gene: TRBV5-4; CDR3 DNA: TGTGCCAGCAGTCAGAACACAGGGATCAACACTGAAGCTTTCTTT; CDR3 protein: CASSQNTGINTEAFF
D gene: TRBD2; J gene: TRBJ2-3; clone size: NA; V gene: TRBV5-1; CDR3 DNA: TGCGCCAGCACCCGGGAGGGGGTAACAGATACGCAGTATTTT; CDR3 protein: CASTREGVTDTQYF